This T cell receptor (beta chain) was sequenced for a study of spatial heterogeneity in lung cancer. V gave up 1 base and J gave up 2 bases; unmatched junction bases: 7. Germline-derived CDR1 and CDR2 are SGHRS and YFSETQ. The CDR3 covers 18 residues. The time point here: sample taken at primary tumor resection. Untreated early-stage non-small cell lung cancer patients, fewer than 85 in total, were the donors. Frozen PBMC, nontumor lung or tumor provided whole RNA, which was sequenced unsorted. This clonotype occurred many times. MiXCR, applied by TCRdb to the 5' RACE reads, yields one record per CDR3 protein. Among some 37,000 distinct CDR3 sequences listed, about 7.7% were seen once.

The rearrangement links TRBV5-1 to TRBJ2-1, with 12 bases that match TRBD2. This material consisted of PBMCs, taken at surgery. This sequence was found in a female donor with early-stage non-small cell lung cancer. The CDR3 spells CASSLQLAGGGAYNEQFF. CDR3 DNA: TGCGCCAGCAGCTTGCAACTAGCGGGGGGCGGCGCCTACAATGAGCAGTTCTTC.